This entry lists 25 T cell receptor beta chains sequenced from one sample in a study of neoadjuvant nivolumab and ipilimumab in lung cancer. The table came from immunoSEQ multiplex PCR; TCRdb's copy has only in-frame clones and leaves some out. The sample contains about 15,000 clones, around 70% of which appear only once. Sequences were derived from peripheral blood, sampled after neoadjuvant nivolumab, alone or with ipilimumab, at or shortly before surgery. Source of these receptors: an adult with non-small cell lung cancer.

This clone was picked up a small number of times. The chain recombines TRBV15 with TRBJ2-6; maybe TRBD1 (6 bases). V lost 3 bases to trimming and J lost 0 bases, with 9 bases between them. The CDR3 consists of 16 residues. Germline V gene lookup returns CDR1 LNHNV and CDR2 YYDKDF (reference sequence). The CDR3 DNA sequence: TGTGCCACCAGCAGGACAGGAGACTCTGGGGCCAACGTCCTGACTTTC. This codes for CATSRTGDSGANVLTF.

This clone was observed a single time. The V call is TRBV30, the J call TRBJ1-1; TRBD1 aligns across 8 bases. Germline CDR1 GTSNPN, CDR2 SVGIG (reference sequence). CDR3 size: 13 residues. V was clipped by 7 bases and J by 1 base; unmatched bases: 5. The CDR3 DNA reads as TGTGCCTCCTGGACAGGGAAGAACACTGAAGCTTTCTTT. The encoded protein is CASWTGKNTEAFF.

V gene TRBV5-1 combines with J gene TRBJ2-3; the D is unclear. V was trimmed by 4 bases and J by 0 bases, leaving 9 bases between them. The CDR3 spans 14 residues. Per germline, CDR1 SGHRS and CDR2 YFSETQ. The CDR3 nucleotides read TGCGCCAGCAGCCCCCGGGTCAGCACAGATACGCAGTATTTT. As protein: CASSPRVSTDTQYF.

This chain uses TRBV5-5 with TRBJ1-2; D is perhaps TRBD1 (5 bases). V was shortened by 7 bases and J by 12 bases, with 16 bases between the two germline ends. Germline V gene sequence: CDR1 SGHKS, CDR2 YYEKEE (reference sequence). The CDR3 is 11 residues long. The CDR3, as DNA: TGTGCCAGCGGGACGAACCGACGGAACACCTTC. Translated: CASGTNRRNTF.

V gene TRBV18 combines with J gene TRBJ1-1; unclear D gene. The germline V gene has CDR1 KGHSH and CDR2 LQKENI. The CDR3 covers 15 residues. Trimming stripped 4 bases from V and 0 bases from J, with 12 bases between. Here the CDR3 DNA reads TGTGCCAGCTCACAAGCCCCCTTCATGAACACTGAAGCTTTCTTT. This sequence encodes CASSQAPFMNTEAFF. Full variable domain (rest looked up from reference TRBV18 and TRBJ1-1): NAGVMQNPRHLVRRRGQEARLRCSPMKGHSHVYWYRQLPEEGLKFMVYLQKENIIDESGMPKERFSAEFPKEGPSILRIQQVVRGDSAAYFCASSQAPFMNTEAFFGQGTRLTVV.

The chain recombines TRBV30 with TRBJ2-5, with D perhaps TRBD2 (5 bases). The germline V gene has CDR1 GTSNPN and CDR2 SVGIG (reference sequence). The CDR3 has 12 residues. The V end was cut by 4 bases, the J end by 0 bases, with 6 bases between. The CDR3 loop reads CAWTGNQETQYF. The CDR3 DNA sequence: TGTGCCTGGACGGGGAACCAAGAGACCCAGTACTTC.

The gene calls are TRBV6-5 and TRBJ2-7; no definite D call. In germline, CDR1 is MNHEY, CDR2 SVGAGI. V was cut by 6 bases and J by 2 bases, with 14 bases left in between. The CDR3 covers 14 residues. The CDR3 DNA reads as TGTGCCAGCAGGCCCGACATGGATCCCTACGAGCAGTACTTC. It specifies CASRPDMDPYEQYF.

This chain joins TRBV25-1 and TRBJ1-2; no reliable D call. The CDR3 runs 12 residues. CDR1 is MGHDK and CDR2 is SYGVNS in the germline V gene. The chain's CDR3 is CACRTGNYGYTF. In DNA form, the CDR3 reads TGTGCTTGCCGGACGGGAAACTATGGCTACACCTTC.

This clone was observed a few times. The CDR3 coding sequence is TGTGCCAGCAGTGAACAGGTTTACGAGCAGTACTTC. It specifies CASSEQVYEQYF. The genes are TRBV6-4 and TRBJ2-7; a weak D match, TRBD1 (5 bases). The CDR3 length is 12 residues. CDR1 and CDR2 (germline): MRHNA, SNTAGT. Trimming pared 3 bases from V and 4 bases from J, leaving 7 bases between.

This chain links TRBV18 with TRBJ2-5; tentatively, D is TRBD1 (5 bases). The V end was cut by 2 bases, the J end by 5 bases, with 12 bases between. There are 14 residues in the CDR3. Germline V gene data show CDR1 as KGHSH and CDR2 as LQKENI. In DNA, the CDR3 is TGTGCCAGCTCACCAAAACACGCAGGGGAGACCCAGTACTTC. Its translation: CASSPKHAGETQYF.

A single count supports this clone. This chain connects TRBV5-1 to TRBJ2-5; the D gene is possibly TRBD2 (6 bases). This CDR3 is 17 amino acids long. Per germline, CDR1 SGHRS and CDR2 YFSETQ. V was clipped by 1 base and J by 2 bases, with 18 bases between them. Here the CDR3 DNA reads TGCGCCAGCAGCTTGTGGCGGGGTAGCCCAACACAAGAGACCCAGTACTTC. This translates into CASSLWRGSPTQETQYF. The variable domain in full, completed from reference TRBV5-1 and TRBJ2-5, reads KAGVTQTPRYLIKTRGQQVTLSCSPISGHRSVSWYQQTPGQGLQFLFEYFSETQRNKGNFPGRFSGRQFSNSRSEMNVSTLELGDSALYLCASSLWRGSPTQETQYFGPGTRLLVL.

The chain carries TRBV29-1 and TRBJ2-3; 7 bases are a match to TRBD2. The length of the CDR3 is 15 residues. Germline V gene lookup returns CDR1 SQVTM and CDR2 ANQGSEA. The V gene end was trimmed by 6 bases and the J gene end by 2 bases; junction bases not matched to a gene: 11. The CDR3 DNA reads TGCAGCGTCTACACTCTAGCGGAGGCCACAGATACGCAGTATTTT. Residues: CSVYTLAEATDTQYF.

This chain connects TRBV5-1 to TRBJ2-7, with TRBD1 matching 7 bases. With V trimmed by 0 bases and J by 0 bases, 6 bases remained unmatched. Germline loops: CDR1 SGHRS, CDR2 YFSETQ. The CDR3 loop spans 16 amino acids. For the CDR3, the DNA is TGCGCCAGCAGCTTGGGACAGGGTTCGAGCTCCTACGAGCAGTACTTC. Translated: CASSLGQGSSSYEQYF.

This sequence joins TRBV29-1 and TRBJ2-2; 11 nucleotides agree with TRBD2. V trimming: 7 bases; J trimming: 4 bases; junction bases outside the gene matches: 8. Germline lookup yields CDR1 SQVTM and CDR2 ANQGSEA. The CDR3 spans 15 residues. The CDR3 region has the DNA TGCAGCGCCGATGTTACTAGCGGGGGCACCGGGGAGCTGTTTTTT. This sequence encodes CSADVTSGGTGELFF.

The CDR3 nucleotides are TGTGCCAGCAGTTACGGGCAGGGCGGAGATACGCAGTATTTT. Translating it yields CASSYGQGGDTQYF. The V call is TRBV6-5, the J call TRBJ2-3; maybe TRBD1 (5 bases). The V gene lost 2 bases and the J gene lost 5 bases, with 11 bases spanning the gap. From germline, CDR1 is MNHEY and CDR2 SVGAGI. This CDR3 contains 14 residues.

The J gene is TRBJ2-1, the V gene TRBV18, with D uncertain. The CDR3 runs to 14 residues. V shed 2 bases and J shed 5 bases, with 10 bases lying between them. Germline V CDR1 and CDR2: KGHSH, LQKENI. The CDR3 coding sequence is TGTGCCAGCTCACCAAGTGGGCGGAACAATGAGCAGTTCTTC. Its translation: CASSPSGRNNEQFF.

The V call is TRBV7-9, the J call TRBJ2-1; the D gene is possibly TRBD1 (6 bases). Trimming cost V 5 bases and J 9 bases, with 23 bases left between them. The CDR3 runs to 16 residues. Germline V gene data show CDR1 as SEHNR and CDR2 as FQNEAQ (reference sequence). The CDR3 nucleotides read TGTGCCAGCAGCGCCCTTGAGACAGGCCGAGGCCGTGAGCAGTTCTTC. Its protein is CASSALETGRGREQFF.

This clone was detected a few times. The CDR3 here is CASSSQPSLDEQFF. The CDR3 nucleotides read TGTGCCAGCAGCTCCCAGCCCAGCCTCGATGAGCAGTTCTTC. This rearrangement joins TRBV11-2 to TRBJ2-1; D remains ambiguous. Germline V gives CDR1 SGHAT, CDR2 FQNNGV. The CDR3 totals 14 residues. With 4 bases removed from V and 8 bases from J, the gap between germline ends came to 15 bases.

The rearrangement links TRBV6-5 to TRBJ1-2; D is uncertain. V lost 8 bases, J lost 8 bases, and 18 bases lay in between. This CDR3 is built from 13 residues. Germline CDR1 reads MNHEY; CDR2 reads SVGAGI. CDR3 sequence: CASWGAGLGGYTF. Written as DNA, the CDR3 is TGTGCCAGCTGGGGAGCGGGCCTAGGAGGCTACACCTTC.

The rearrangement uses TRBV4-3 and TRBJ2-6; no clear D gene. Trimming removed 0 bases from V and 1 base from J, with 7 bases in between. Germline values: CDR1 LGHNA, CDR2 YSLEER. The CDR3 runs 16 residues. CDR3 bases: TGCGCCAGCAGCCAAGATGGAGATTCTGGGGCCAACGTCCTGACTTTC. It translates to CASSQDGDSGANVLTF.

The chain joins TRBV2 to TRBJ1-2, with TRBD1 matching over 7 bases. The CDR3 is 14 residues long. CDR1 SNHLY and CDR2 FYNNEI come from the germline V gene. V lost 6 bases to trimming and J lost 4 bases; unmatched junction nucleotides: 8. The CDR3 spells CASRGTGAIYGYTF. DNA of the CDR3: TGTGCCAGCAGGGGAACAGGGGCCATCTATGGCTACACCTTC.

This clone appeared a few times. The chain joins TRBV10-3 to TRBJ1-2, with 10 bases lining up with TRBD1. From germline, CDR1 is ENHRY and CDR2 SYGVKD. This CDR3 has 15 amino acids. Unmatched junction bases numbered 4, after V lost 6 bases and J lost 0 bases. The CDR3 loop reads CAIRGQGNPNYGYTF. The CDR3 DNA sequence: TGTGCCATCAGGGGACAGGGGAATCCTAACTATGGCTACACCTTC.

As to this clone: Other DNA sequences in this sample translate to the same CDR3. The CDR3 spells CASSPPGQNTEAFF. Written as DNA, the CDR3 is TGTGCCAGCTCGCCCCCCGGCCAGAACACTGAAGCTTTCTTT. The gene calls are TRBV18 and TRBJ1-1; D remains unclear. CDR3 length equals 14 residues. The V gene lost 6 bases and the J gene lost 1 base, with 12 bases spanning the gap. Germline V gene data show CDR1 as KGHSH and CDR2 as LQKENI.

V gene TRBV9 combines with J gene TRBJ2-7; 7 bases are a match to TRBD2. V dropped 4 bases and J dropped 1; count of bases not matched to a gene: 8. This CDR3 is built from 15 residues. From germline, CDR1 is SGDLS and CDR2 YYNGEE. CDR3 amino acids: CASSWRSGVSYEQYF. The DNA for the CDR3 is TGTGCCAGCAGCTGGAGGAGCGGGGTTTCCTACGAGCAGTACTTC.

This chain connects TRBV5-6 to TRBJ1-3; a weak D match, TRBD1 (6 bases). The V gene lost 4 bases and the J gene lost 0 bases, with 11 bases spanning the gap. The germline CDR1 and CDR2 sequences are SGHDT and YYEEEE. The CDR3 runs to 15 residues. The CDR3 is CASSGRDTSGNTIYF. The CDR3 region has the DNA TGTGCCAGCAGCGGCCGGGACACCTCTGGAAACACCATATATTTT.